A selection of T cell receptor beta chains follows, all from one sample in a study of OX40 agonist ivuxolimab in advanced cancers. Repertoires were generated with immunoSEQ multiplex PCR, while TCRdb's copy carries only in-frame clones and drops some. The table lists approximately 30,000 clones, over 75% of them singletons. The sequencing here drew on CD4+ or CD8+ T cells sorted from blood, taken in a trial of the OX40 agonist ivuxolimab. All receptors come from an adult with an advanced solid tumor such as melanoma, head and neck, liver or kidney cancer. Both conserved end residues are part of each CDR3. Fields, in order: CDR3 length, clone size, D gene, J gene, V gene, CDR3 DNA, CDR3 protein. A D gene is named only where the DNA matches it firmly. Size is stated for part of the rows, as once, few or many counts, or as a class when the clone is expanded.

>11|-|-|TRBJ1-1|TRBV29-1
TGCAGCGTTGACAAGAACACTGAAGCTTTCTTT
CSVDKNTEAFF
>10|-|-|TRBJ2-3|TRBV6-5
TGTGCCAGCGTGGGGGATACGCAGTATTTT
CASVGDTQYF
>14|few|-|TRBJ1-2|TRBV9
TGTGCCAGCAGCGTAGGGACAGCTCGGTATGGCTACACCTTC
CASSVGTARYGYTF
>16|once|TRBD1|TRBJ1-6|TRBV5-1
TGCGCCAGCAGCGAGACAGGGCCTCTATATAATTCACCCCTCCACTTT
CASSETGPLYNSPLHF
>18|-|TRBD2|TRBJ2-1|TRBV27
TGTGCCAGCAGTCCACCGGGACTAGCGGGAGAGTCCTACAATGAGCAGTTCTTC
CASSPPGLAGESYNEQFF
>15|-|-|TRBJ1-1|TRBV5-1
TGTGCCAGCAGCCCCTGGGAGGGATTGAACACTGAAGCTTTCTTT
CASSPWEGLNTEAFF
>15|-|-|TRBJ2-1|TRBV7-8
TGTGCCAGCAGTCCCGGGCCTGCGTCCTACAATGAGCAGTTCTTC
CASSPGPASYNEQFF
>15|-|-|TRBJ2-1|TRBV18
TGTGCCAGCTTAGAGCTCGGGGTGGGGCCCAATGAGCAGTTCTTC
CASLELGVGPNEQFF
>14|-|-|TRBJ1-1|TRBV7-8
TGTGCCAGCAGGCTCCACATGGGGGACACTGAAGCTTTCTTT
CASRLHMGDTEAFF
>16|-|-|TRBJ2-7|TRBV19
TGTGCCAGTAGTATAGTTGGCGGGGCGAGCTCCTACGAGCAGTACTTC
CASSIVGGASSYEQYF
>14|-|TRBD1|TRBJ1-2|TRBV5-5
TGTGCCAGCAGCCCGTGGACAGGGGACTATGGCTACACCTTC
CASSPWTGDYGYTF
>12|-|-|TRBJ1-2|TRBV7-9
TGTGCCAGCAGGCCGGCGACTTATGGCTACACCTTC
CASRPATYGYTF
>14|once|TRBD2|TRBJ2-7|TRBV6-5
TGTGCCAGCAGTTACTCGGTACGGGGGGACGAGCAGTACTTC
CASSYSVRGDEQYF
>14|-|-|TRBJ1-1|TRBV6-5
TGTGCCAGCAGTTACTCGCCGGGGAACACTGAAGCTTTCTTT
CASSYSPGNTEAFF
>14|-|-|TRBJ2-7|TRBV7-9
TGTGCCAGCAGCATACCCGGGACCGGCTACGAGCAGTACTTC
CASSIPGTGYEQYF
>22|-|TRBD2|TRBJ2-3|TRBV9
TGTGCCAGCAGCGTATTGCCCTACCCGGGACTAGCGGGAGGGCCTAGCACAGATACGCAGTATTTT
CASSVLPYPGLAGGPSTDTQYF